This T cell receptor beta chain was sequenced in a study of identical twins. The study's findings and limits: Without tracking the same donors, conclusions rested on cross-sectional statistical analysis.

TCRdb ran MiXCR on the 5' RACE reads and lists one entry per CDR3 protein. Of 300,000 or so distinct CDR3 sequences in the sample, roughly 8.6% are singletons; the top ten hold about 7.1%. A remark on this clonotype: Its matching antigen is unknown.

Trimming stripped 0 bases from V and 3 bases from J, with 13 bases between. This CDR3 comprises 16 residues. CDR1 and CDR2 (germline): SGHRS, YFSETQ. A further study also used this sample, focusing on yellow fever vaccine responses in identical twins.

Sequenced input: CD8+ T cells sorted from blood. This chain joins TRBV5-1 and TRBJ2-1, with D possibly TRBD2 on 5 matching bases. The receptor was isolated from a woman in her late teens or twenties in good health. This chain's CDR3 is CASSLASGVIYNEQFF. The CDR3 region has the DNA TGCGCCAGCAGCTTGGCCTCCGGGGTCATCTACAATGAGCAGTTCTTC.